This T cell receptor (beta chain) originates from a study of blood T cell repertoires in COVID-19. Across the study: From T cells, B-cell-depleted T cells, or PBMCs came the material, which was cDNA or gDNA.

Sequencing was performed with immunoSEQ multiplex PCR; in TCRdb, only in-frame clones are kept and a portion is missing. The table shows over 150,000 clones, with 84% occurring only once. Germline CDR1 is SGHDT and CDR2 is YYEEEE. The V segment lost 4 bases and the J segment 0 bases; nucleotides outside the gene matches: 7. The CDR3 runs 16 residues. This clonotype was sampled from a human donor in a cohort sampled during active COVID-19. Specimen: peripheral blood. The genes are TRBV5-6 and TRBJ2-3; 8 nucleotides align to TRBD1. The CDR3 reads CASSPGRTGSTDTQYF. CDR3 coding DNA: TGTGCCAGCAGCCCGGGTAGGACAGGGAGCACAGATACGCAGTATTTT.